Below, one T cell receptor (beta chain) is given with its context. Its antigen is currently unknown. The data were taken from a study of cytomegalovirus exposure and HLA in healthy donors. Overall study findings and caveats: CMV serostatus was the only recorded immune exposure for donors.

PCR was performed using 60 Vbeta and 13 Jbeta primers. Only in-frame clones appear in the TCRdb table, and some are missing; sequencing was by immunoSEQ multiplex PCR. The sample has some 120,000 clones, 79% seen once; the top ten hold almost 3%. V shed 3 bases and J shed 0 bases, with 6 bases lying between them. The CDR3 has 13 amino acids. Germline loops: CDR1 GTSNPN, CDR2 SVGIG (reference sequence). The gene calls are TRBV30 and TRBJ1-5; D is possibly TRBD1 (6 bases). Sequencing input: PBMCs. This clonotype was obtained from a woman under 30 in good health and CMV-seropositive. The CDR3 nucleotides are TGTGCCTGGAGACAGGGTAGCAATCAGCCCCAGCATTTT. This sequence encodes CAWRQGSNQPQHF.